The 5 T cell receptor beta chains below come from one sample, sequenced in a study of radiotherapy plus CTLA-4 blockade in lung cancer (dated by TCRdb to the late 2010s). Receptors were amplified or captured by the immunoSEQ multiplex PCR assay. In its TCRdb copy, this immuneACCESS table keeps in-frame sequences only and misses some clones. Where compared with another copy, unresolved V genes explain less than half of these, and the others have no known cause. The sample table records 35,000 or so clones; 75% to 90% of these occur just once. The ten largest clones represent 5.8% of the sample. Sequencing used peripheral blood, obtained from a patient treated with radiotherapy plus ipilimumab. Receptor source: a human donor with non-small cell lung cancer who had stable disease on radiotherapy plus ipilimumab.

This chain connects TRBV27 to TRBJ2-1; TRBD2 is a possible D gene (6 bases). Trimming left V 1 base short and J 15 bases short, with 13 bases between. This CDR3 comprises 12 residues. Germline-derived CDR1 and CDR2 are MNHEY and SMNVEV (reference sequence). Here the CDR3 DNA reads TGTGCCAGCAGTTTATTCCCGGGAGACTTGTTCTTC. Translation: CASSLFPGDLFF.

This clone is a singleton in its sample. The chain recombines TRBV28 with TRBJ1-5; 7 nucleotides agree with TRBD1. Germline CDR1 is MDHEN and CDR2 is SYDVKM. Trimming cost V 3 bases and J 3 bases; bases outside gene matches: 8. The CDR3 covers 16 residues. CDR3 coding DNA: TGTGCCAGCAGTTTCCCCGGGACAGAAAACAATCAGCCCCAGCATTTT. Translation: CASSFPGTENNQPQHF.

The V call is TRBV11-2, the J call TRBJ1-4; D perhaps matches TRBD1 (6 bases). V dropped 2 bases and J dropped 0 bases, with 19 bases sitting between them. The germline V gene has CDR1 SGHAT and CDR2 FQNNGV. This CDR3 is built from 19 residues. CDR3 residues: CASSLHLGGGQATNEKLFF. Written as DNA, the CDR3 is TGTGCCAGCAGCTTACATCTCGGGGGGGGGCAAGCAACTAATGAAAAACTGTTTTTT.

In this sample, this clone turned up once. V usage is TRBV30 and J usage is TRBJ2-5; D might be TRBD2 (6 bases). Germline lookup yields CDR1 GTSNPN and CDR2 SVGIG (reference sequence). The CDR3 extends over 13 amino acids. V lost 0 bases to trimming and J lost 4 bases, with 9 bases between them. The CDR3 sequence is CAWSVRRGETQYF. The CDR3 DNA is TGTGCCTGGAGTGTACGGAGGGGAGAGACCCAGTACTTC.

The chain combines TRBV6-6 with TRBJ1-4; D not resolved. Trimming pared 1 base from V and 10 bases from J, leaving 13 bases between. The CDR3 has 14 residues. The germline CDR1 and CDR2 sequences are MNHNY and SVGAGI (reference sequence). The DNA for the CDR3 is TGTGCCAGCAGTTACTTCCCGGGAACTGGAAAACTGTTTTTT. Translation: CASSYFPGTGKLFF.